A single TCR beta chain is shown here with its context. Its target is unknown. This entry is derived from a study of shared clonotypes between healthy human individuals. Overall study findings and caveats: Deeper or shallower sequencing was expected to change how clonotypes are shared among donors. Incompleteness in sorted-subset sequencing, despite large depth, was shown by rarefaction. Represented diversity, genetic and exposure-history alike, was limited by few donors.

Trimming removed 3 bases at V and 2 bases at J, with 4 bases between. Germline V gives CDR1 SGHVS, CDR2 FNYEAQ. This CDR3 contains 13 residues. TCRdb keeps only in-frame clones here, not all; method: immunoSEQ multiplex PCR. This table holds millions of clones, over 85% found once. Input material: naive CD4+ T cells sorted from blood. Indicated subset: CD45RA+ positively selected. J is TRBJ2-2 and V is TRBV7-6; D is ambiguous. The sequence derives from a man between 18 and 35 years old in good health. In DNA, the CDR3 is TGTGCCAGCAGCTTGGGTAACACCGGGGAGCTGTTTTTT. The encoded protein is CASSLGNTGELFF.